These 30 T cell receptor beta chains share one sample of origin, sequenced in a study of regulatory T cells in long-lasting Graves disease. Noted time point: newly diagnosed GD, antithyroid drugs for less than 3 months. RNA from PBMCs was the source of the TCR library. The TCR beta library used iRepertoire HTBI primers with Arm-PCR amplification of CDR3. In TCRdb, the multiplex PCR reads were re-called with MiXCR into one record per CDR3 protein. Of around 240,000 distinct CDR3 sequences listed, roughly 18% are singletons. These sequences were also reported in another study, on T cells in Graves' hyperthyroidism and ophthalmopathy.

The sample in question was peripheral blood mononuclear cells (PBMCs), obtained at new diagnosis, from a patient treated with antithyroid drugs. These receptors all stem from a woman in her 30s with Graves disease.

This clonotype was seen more than once but under ten times. This chain uses TRBV18 with TRBJ2-6, with unresolved D. The CDR3 has 15 amino acids. V gave up 1 base and J gave up 0 bases, with 4 bases separating them. Germline CDR1 KGHSH, CDR2 LQKENI. The CDR3 protein is CASSPRGSGANVLTF. The CDR3 DNA sequence: TGTGCCAGCTCACCACGCGGCTCTGGGGCCAACGTCCTGACTTTC. Filled out from reference TRBV18 and TRBJ2-6, the complete variable domain reads NAGVMQNPRHLVRRRGQEARLRCSPMKGHSHVYWYRQLPEEGLKFMVYLQKENIIDESGMPKERFSAEFPKEGPSILRIQQVVRGDSAAYFCASSPRGSGANVLTFGAGSRLTVL.

This clonotype was seen ten or more times. The chain links TRBV5-1 to TRBJ1-5; possibly TRBD1 for D (6 bases). CDR1 and CDR2 from the germline V gene are SGHRS and YFSETQ. The CDR3 has 17 residues. Trimming removed 6 bases from V and 4 bases from J, with 23 bases in between. The CDR3 DNA reads TGCGCCAGCACCCGATCACCAGACAGGCAGAGTAATCAGCCCCAGCATTTT. It translates to CASTRSPDRQSNQPQHF.

This clonotype was found a few times. The DNA for the CDR3 is TGTGCCACGGGGACAGCTCCGGATGGCTACACCTTC. Translation gives CATGTAPDGYTF. The J gene is TRBJ1-2, the V gene TRBV10-3; TRBD1 matches at 7 bases. Germline V gene lookup returns CDR1 ENHRY and CDR2 SYGVKD. V trimming: 10 bases; J trimming: 6 bases; junction bases outside the gene matches: 8. The CDR3 spans 12 residues.

As for this clonotype: A much larger clone lies one base from this, so it may be a read error. The CDR3 sequence is CASSIGYREQYF. The CDR3 DNA is TGTGCCAGCTCAATAGGCTACCGGGAGCAGTACTTC. The chain couples TRBV18 to TRBJ2-5, with D perhaps matching TRBD2 (6 bases). V shed 5 bases and J shed 11 bases, with 15 bases lying between them. CDR1 and CDR2 from the germline V gene are KGHSH and LQKENI. CDR3 length: 12 residues.

This clonotype was picked up many times. The V gene is TRBV6-1, the J gene TRBJ1-4; D gene uncertain. Trimming cost V 1 base and J 10 bases, with 10 bases left between them. The CDR3 has 13 residues. Germline V gives CDR1 MNHNS, CDR2 SASEGT. The CDR3 DNA is TGTGCCAGCAGTGAAGGCGAGGTTAGAAAACTGTTTTTT. It codes for CASSEGEVRKLFF.

This clonotype was recorded at least ten times. This rearrangement joins TRBV7-2 to TRBJ2-7, with no clear D. This CDR3 has 12 residues. V dropped 2 bases and J dropped 4 bases, with 6 bases sitting between them. Looked up from germline, CDR1 is SGHTA and CDR2 is FQGNSA. Here the CDR3 DNA reads TGTGCCAGCAGCTTACTTAGGTACGAGCAGTACTTC. Its translation is CASSLLRYEQYF.

This clonotype was detected many times. The chain couples TRBV7-9 to TRBJ1-1; 7 nucleotides match TRBD1. The V and J ends lost 4 bases and 6 bases, in that order; junction bases with no gene match: 5. The CDR3 contains 13 residues. Germline CDR1 is SEHNR and CDR2 is FQNEAQ (reference sequence). CDR3 sequence: CASSSRQGPEAFF. CDR3 in DNA: TGTGCCAGCAGCTCTCGACAGGGCCCTGAAGCTTTCTTT.

The chain couples TRBV12-3 or TRBV12-4 to TRBJ1-1; D call uncertain. CDR3 length: 13 amino acids. Trimming cost V 3 bases and J 1 base, with 6 bases left between them. This CDR3 is CASSFQKNTEAFF. CDR3 coding DNA: TGTGCCAGCAGTTTTCAGAAGAACACTGAAGCTTTCTTT.

There are many counts of this clonotype. DNA of the CDR3: TGTGCCAGCAGTTCGGCCCGAACCGAGCAGTACTTC. It specifies CASSSARTEQYF. V gene TRBV12-3 or TRBV12-4 combines with J gene TRBJ2-7; D is undetermined. V was shortened by 4 bases and J by 6 bases, with 10 bases between the two germline ends. This CDR3 spans 12 amino acids.

At least ten counts were recorded for this clonotype. The V gene is TRBV7-2, the J gene TRBJ1-1; no clear D. CDR1 is SGHTA and CDR2 is FQGNSA in the germline V gene. V was shortened by 1 base and J by 0 bases, with 3 bases between the two germline ends. CDR3 length: 13 amino acids. The CDR3 coding sequence is TGTGCCAGCAGCTTAGAGTTGAACACTGAAGCTTTCTTT. This translates into CASSLELNTEAFF. Filled out from reference TRBV7-2 and TRBJ1-1, the complete variable domain reads GAGVSQSPSNKVTEKGKDVELRCDPISGHTALYWYRQSLGQGLEFLIYFQGNSAPDKSGLPSDRFSAERTGGSVSTLTIQRTQQEDSAVYLCASSLELNTEAFFGQGTRLTVV.

The table lists this clonotype with many counts. This rearrangement joins TRBV11-1 to TRBJ2-7, with 8 bases that match TRBD1. The CDR3 runs 13 residues. The V and J ends lost 3 bases and 4 bases, in that order; junction bases with no gene match: 2. Germline CDR1 SGHAT, CDR2 FQDESV (reference sequence). The CDR3 protein is CASSLDRAYEQYF. The CDR3 coding sequence is TGTGCCAGCAGCTTGGACAGGGCATACGAGCAGTACTTC.

The chain is built from TRBV27 and TRBJ1-2; TRBD1 matches 8 bases. This CDR3 is 13 amino acids long. The germline V gene encodes CDR1 MNHEY and CDR2 SMNVEV (reference sequence). Trimming cost V 6 bases and J 7 bases; bases outside gene matches: 7. The CDR3 loop reads CASSLPGGLGYTF. DNA for the CDR3: TGTGCCAGCAGCCTACCAGGGGGCCTTGGCTACACCTTC.

This clonotype was seen ten or more times. The gene calls are TRBV6-5 and TRBJ1-2; 9 bases line up with TRBD1. After removal of 6 bases from V and 0 bases from J, the junction contained 11 bases not matched to a gene. The CDR3 is made up of 17 amino acids. Germline assignment: CDR1 MNHEY and CDR2 SVGAGI. The CDR3 region is CASSYRDREPPNYGYTF. The CDR3 DNA reads TGTGCCAGCAGCTACCGGGACAGGGAACCCCCTAACTATGGCTACACCTTC.

The table lists this clonotype with many counts. J is TRBJ1-1 and V is TRBV5-4; no definite D call. The V and J ends lost 4 bases and 2 bases respectively, with 9 bases between them. The germline CDR1 and CDR2 sequences are SGHNT and YYREEE (reference sequence). The CDR3 length is 13 residues. The CDR3 here is CASSLTPNTEAFF. CDR3 sequence (DNA): TGTGCCAGCAGCCTAACACCCAACACTGAAGCTTTCTTT.

This clonotype was recorded many times. Sequence at one end of the junction differs from germline and may be a read error. The chain links TRBV5-1 to TRBJ2-7, with 7 bases matching TRBD2. Germline CDR1 is SGHRS and CDR2 is YFSETQ. The length of the CDR3 is 17 residues. Here the CDR3 DNA reads TGTGCCAGCAGCTTAGGTGCTAGCGGTCCCCACACCTACGAGCAGTACTTC. Translating it yields CASSLGASGPHTYEQYF.

This clonotype was seen ten or more times. The chain combines TRBV9 with TRBJ1-2, with a possible D match to TRBD1 (5 bases). The CDR3 is 13 residues long. Trimming shortened V by 3 bases and J by 7 bases, and 13 bases separated the two germline ends. Per the germline V gene, CDR1 is SGDLS and CDR2 is YYNGEE. In DNA form, the CDR3 reads TGTGCCAGCAGCGAAGCGGGGGTTGGTGGCTACACCTTC. Translated, it gives CASSEAGVGGYTF. Filled out from reference TRBV9 and TRBJ1-2, the complete variable domain reads DSGVTQTPKHLITATGQRVTLRCSPRSGDLSVYWYQQSLDQGLQFLIQYYNGEERAKGNILERFSAQQFPDLHSELNLSSLELGDSALYFCASSEAGVGGYTFGSGTRLTVV.

In its sample, this clonotype was seen many times. This chain uses TRBV7-9 with TRBJ2-7; 12 nucleotides match TRBD2. The CDR3 contains 15 residues. Germline V gene lookup returns CDR1 SEHNR and CDR2 FQNEAQ (reference sequence). V trimming: 2 bases; J trimming: 9 bases; junction bases outside the gene matches: 8. CDR3 coding DNA: TGTGCCAGCAGCTTAAAGCTAGCGGGGGGGCATCGGCAGTACTTC. As protein: CASSLKLAGGHRQYF.

The chain carries TRBV5-5 and TRBJ2-5; D call uncertain. This CDR3 comprises 13 residues. Trimming shortened V by 1 base and J by 6 bases, and 10 bases separated the two germline ends. CDR1 SGHKS and CDR2 YYEKEE come from the germline V gene (reference sequence). For the CDR3, the DNA is TGTGCCAGCAGCTTGCGCCAGCAAAAGACCCAGTACTTC. Translating it yields CASSLRQQKTQYF.

The chain is built from TRBV19 and TRBJ1-6; D may be TRBD1 (6 bases). CDR3 length: 14 amino acids. The germline CDR1 and CDR2 sequences are LNHDA and SQIVND (reference sequence). V lost 3 bases to trimming and J lost 7 bases, with 10 bases between them. CDR3 amino acids: CASSMGQRNSPLHF. The CDR3 region has the DNA TGTGCCAGTAGTATGGGACAAAGGAATTCACCCCTCCACTTT.

V and J are TRBV19 and TRBJ1-5; 8 bases line up with TRBD1. V gave up 6 bases and J gave up 1 base; unmatched junction bases: 8. Germline CDR1 LNHDA, CDR2 SQIVND (reference sequence). The CDR3 is made up of 16 amino acids. This chain's CDR3 is CASSILQGGSNQPQHF. The DNA for the CDR3 is TGTGCCAGTAGCATATTACAGGGGGGGAGCAATCAGCCCCAGCATTTT.

This clonotype appeared a few times. The rearrangement joins TRBV18 to TRBJ2-1; D possibly corresponds to TRBD2 (5 bases). V was pared by 0 bases and J by 8 bases, with 23 bases between. CDR3 size: 18 residues. Per germline, CDR1 KGHSH and CDR2 LQKENI. CDR3 DNA: TGTGCCAGCTCACCACCGCGAGGGTTGGCAGGAAACCGGGATGAGCAGTTCTTC. This translates into CASSPPRGLAGNRDEQFF.

There are a few counts of this clonotype. The rearrangement uses TRBV6-2 or TRBV6-3 and TRBJ1-3, with D unclear. Germline V gene data show CDR1 as MNHEY and CDR2 as SVGEGT. The CDR3 length is 12 residues. The V and J ends lost 4 bases and 9 bases respectively, with 10 bases between them. The CDR3 sequence is CASSSQITTIYF. CDR3 nucleotide sequence: TGTGCCAGCAGTTCACAGATTACCACCATATATTTT.

This clonotype was picked up many times. The rearrangement links TRBV12-3 or TRBV12-4 to TRBJ1-1, with D perhaps TRBD1 (5 bases). This CDR3 is built from 14 residues. V gave up 6 bases and J gave up 4 bases, with 15 bases separating them. CDR3 loop: CASSARERSTEAFF. The CDR3 DNA sequence: TGTGCCAGCAGCGCCAGGGAGAGGAGCACTGAAGCTTTCTTT.

Worth noting for this clonotype: With a much larger clone just one base away, this may be a read error. The J gene is TRBJ1-4, the V gene TRBV2; tentatively, D is TRBD1 (6 bases). V shed 6 bases and J shed 10 bases, with 18 bases lying between them. Germline V gives CDR1 SNHLY, CDR2 FYNNEI. This CDR3 region has 14 residues. DNA of the CDR3: TGTGCCAGCAGCCGGGACACCGGTAGTGGAAAACTGTTTTTT. Protein sequence: CASSRDTGSGKLFF.

In its sample, this clonotype was seen many times. The rearrangement uses TRBV7-6 and TRBJ1-1; D not resolved. Per the germline V gene, CDR1 is SGHVS and CDR2 is FNYEAQ. The CDR3 loop spans 13 amino acids. V was trimmed by 6 bases and J by 3 bases, leaving 11 bases between them. CDR3 DNA sequence: TGTGCCAGCAGAAAAAAGGAGGACACTGAAGCTTTCTTT. Translating gives CASRKKEDTEAFF.

Only a few counts were recorded for this clonotype. The V call is TRBV10-3, the J call TRBJ2-3; D gene uncertain. Germline CDR1 is ENHRY and CDR2 is SYGVKD. V dropped 11 bases and J dropped 2 bases, with 20 bases sitting between them. This CDR3 has 15 amino acids. CDR3 protein: CASIESSVNTDTQYF. In DNA, the CDR3 is TGTGCCTCAATTGAATCCAGCGTAAACACAGATACGCAGTATTTT.

The chain has TRBV3-1 and TRBJ1-1, with 7 bases matching TRBD1. The CDR3 covers 14 residues. Trimming removed 1 base from V and 4 bases from J; junction bases left unmatched: 3. Per the germline V gene, CDR1 is LGHDT and CDR2 is YNNKEL (reference sequence). This chain's CDR3 is CASSQGDSFTEAFF. DNA of the CDR3: TGTGCCAGCAGCCAAGGGGACAGCTTCACTGAAGCTTTCTTT. The whole variable domain, filled in from reference TRBV3-1 and TRBJ1-1, reads DTAVSQTPKYLVTQMGNDKSIKCEQNLGHDTMYWYKQDSKKFLKIMFSYNNKELIINETVPNRFSPKSPDKAHLNLHINSLELGDSAVYFCASSQGDSFTEAFFGQGTRLTVV.

This clonotype has a count of ten or more. The chain combines TRBV7-2 with TRBJ1-6; D is unclear. The CDR3 sequence is 16 residues long. Germline V CDR1 and CDR2: SGHTA, FQGNSA. Between the trimmed V and J ends, which lost 4 bases and 6 bases, there was a span of 16 bases. CDR3 region: CASSSRPTRSNSPLHF. CDR3 bases: TGTGCCAGCAGCTCCCGCCCCACTAGAAGTAATTCACCCCTCCACTTT.

This clonotype was seen at least ten times. The V call is TRBV4-2, the J call TRBJ2-1, with 10 bases identical to TRBD1. Germline values: CDR1 LGHNA, CDR2 YNFKEQ. With V trimmed by 4 bases and J by 10 bases, 7 bases remained unmatched. The CDR3 extends over 14 amino acids. CDR3 protein: CASSPDRGRREQFF. The CDR3 nucleotides are TGTGCCAGCAGCCCTGACAGGGGGCGGCGGGAGCAGTTCTTC.

This clonotype has at least ten counts. This rearrangement joins TRBV12-5 to TRBJ1-3; D remains unclear. Germline CDR1 LGHNT, CDR2 FRNRAP. The CDR3 length is 15 residues. Between the trimmed V and J ends, which lost 5 bases and 2 bases, there was a span of 13 bases. CDR3 nucleotide sequence: TGTGCTAGTGGTACCCCTTTGAAGGCTGGAAACACCATATATTTT. Translated: CASGTPLKAGNTIYF.